This T cell receptor (beta chain) was captured in a study of blood T cell repertoires in COVID-19. Trimming shortened V by 2 bases and J by 1 base, and 9 bases separated the two germline ends. CDR3 length: 15 amino acids. The germline V gene has CDR1 SNHLY and CDR2 FYNNEI. In the authors' methods: Estimates of nucleated cell counts were drawn from the amplification of reference gene primers. Data came from immunoSEQ multiplex PCR; TCRdb stores just in-frame clones and leaves some out. For V, J and clone size, that table is used; D and trimming come from the DNA. Found here are 220,000 or so clones, around 88% of them singletons; the top ten hold approximately 2.1%.

This rearrangement joins TRBV2 to TRBJ2-1, with D maybe TRBD2 (5 bases). The sample taken for sequencing was PBMCs or T cells enriched from blood (not recorded which). The source is a woman in her 50s who had recovered from COVID-19. The CDR3 sequence: CASSELEGSYNEQFF. The CDR3 coding sequence is TGTGCCAGCAGTGAACTAGAGGGATCCTACAATGAGCAGTTCTTC.